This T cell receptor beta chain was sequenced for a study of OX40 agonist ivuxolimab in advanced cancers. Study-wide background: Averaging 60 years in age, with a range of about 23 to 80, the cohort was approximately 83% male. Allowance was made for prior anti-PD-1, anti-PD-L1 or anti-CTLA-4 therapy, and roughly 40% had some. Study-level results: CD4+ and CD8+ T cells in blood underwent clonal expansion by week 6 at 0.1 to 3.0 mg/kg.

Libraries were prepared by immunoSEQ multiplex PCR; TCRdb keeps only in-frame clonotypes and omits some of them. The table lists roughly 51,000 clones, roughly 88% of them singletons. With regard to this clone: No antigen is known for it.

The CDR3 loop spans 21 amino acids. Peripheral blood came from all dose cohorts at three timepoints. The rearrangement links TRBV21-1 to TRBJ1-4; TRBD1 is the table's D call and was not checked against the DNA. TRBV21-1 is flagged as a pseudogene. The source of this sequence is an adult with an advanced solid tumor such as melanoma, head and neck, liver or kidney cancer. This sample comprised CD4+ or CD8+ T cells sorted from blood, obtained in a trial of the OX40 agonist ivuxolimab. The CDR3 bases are TGTGCCAGCAGCAAAAAAAACGGGTTTCAGGGGGCAGAGGCAACTAATGAAAAACTGTTTTTT. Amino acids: CASSKKNGFQGAEATNEKLFF.